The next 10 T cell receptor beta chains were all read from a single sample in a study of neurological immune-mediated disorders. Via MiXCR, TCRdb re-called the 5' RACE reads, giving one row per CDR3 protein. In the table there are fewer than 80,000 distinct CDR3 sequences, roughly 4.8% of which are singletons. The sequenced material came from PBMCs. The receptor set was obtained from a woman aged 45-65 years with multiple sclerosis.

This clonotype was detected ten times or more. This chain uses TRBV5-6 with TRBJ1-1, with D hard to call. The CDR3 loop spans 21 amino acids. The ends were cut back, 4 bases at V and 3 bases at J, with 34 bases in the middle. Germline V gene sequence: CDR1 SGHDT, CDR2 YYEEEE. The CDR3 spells CASSQGIVWELKPGVDTEAFF. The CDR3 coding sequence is TGTGCCAGCAGCCAAGGGATTGTTTGGGAACTTAAACCGGGAGTGGACACTGAAGCTTTCTTT.

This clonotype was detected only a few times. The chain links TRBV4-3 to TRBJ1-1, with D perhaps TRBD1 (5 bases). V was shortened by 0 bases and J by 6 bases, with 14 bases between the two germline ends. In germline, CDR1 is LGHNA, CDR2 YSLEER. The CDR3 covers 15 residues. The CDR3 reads CASSQDPGEWAEAFF. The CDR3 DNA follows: TGCGCCAGCAGCCAAGATCCGGGGGAGTGGGCTGAAGCTTTCTTT.

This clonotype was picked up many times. The CDR3 loop reads CASSSQPGQGAGYTF. The CDR3 nucleotides are TGTGCCAGCAGCTCCCAACCGGGACAGGGAGCTGGCTACACCTTC. The J gene is TRBJ1-2, the V gene TRBV7-9; TRBD1 aligns across 9 bases. The CDR3 loop spans 15 amino acids. With V trimmed by 4 bases and J by 7 bases, 10 bases remained unmatched. The V gene's germline CDR1 is SEHNR and CDR2 FQNEAQ (reference sequence).

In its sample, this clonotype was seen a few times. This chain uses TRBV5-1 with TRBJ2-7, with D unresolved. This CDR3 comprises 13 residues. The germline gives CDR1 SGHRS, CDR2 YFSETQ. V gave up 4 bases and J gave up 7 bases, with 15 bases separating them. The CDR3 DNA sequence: TGCGCCAGCAGCACCAGGAGTGAGGAAGAGCAGTACTTC. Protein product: CASSTRSEEEQYF.

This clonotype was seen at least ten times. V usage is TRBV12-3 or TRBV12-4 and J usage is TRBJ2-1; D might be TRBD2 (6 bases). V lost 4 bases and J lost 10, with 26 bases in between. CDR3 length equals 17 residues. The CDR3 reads CASSSLYSGVGSSEQFF. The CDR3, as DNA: TGTGCCAGCAGTTCATTATATTCGGGGGTTGGTTCGTCGGAGCAGTTCTTC.

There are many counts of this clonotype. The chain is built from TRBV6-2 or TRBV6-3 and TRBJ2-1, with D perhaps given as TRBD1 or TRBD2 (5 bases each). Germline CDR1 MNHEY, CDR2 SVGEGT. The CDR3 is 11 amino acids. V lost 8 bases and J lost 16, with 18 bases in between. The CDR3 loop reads CASGQGMRDFF. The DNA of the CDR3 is TGTGCCAGCGGGCAGGGCATGAGGGATTTCTTC.

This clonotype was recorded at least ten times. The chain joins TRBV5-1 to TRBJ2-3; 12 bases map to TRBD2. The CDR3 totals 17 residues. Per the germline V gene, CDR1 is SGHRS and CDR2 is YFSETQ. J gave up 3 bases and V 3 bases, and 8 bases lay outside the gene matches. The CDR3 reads CASSWSLTSGGTDTQYF. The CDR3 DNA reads TGCGCCAGCAGCTGGAGCCTTACTAGCGGGGGGACAGATACGCAGTATTTT. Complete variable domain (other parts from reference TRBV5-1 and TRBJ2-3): KAGVTQTPRYLIKTRGQQVTLSCSPISGHRSVSWYQQTPGQGLQFLFEYFSETQRNKGNFPGRFSGRQFSNSRSEMNVSTLELGDSALYLCASSWSLTSGGTDTQYFGPGTRLTVL.

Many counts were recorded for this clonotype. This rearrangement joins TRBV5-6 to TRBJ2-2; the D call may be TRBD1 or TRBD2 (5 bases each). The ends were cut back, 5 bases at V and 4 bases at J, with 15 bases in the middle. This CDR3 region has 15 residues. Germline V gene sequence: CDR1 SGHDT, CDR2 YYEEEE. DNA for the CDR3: TGTGCCAGCAGATTGTGGGTGAGGGGCACCGGGGAGCTGTTTTTT. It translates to CASRLWVRGTGELFF.

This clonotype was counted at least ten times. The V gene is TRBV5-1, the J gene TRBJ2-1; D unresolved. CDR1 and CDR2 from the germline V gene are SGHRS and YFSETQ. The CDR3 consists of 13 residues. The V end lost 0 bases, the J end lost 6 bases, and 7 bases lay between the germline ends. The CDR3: CASSLGASNEQFF. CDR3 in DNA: TGCGCCAGCAGCTTGGGGGCGTCCAATGAGCAGTTCTTC.

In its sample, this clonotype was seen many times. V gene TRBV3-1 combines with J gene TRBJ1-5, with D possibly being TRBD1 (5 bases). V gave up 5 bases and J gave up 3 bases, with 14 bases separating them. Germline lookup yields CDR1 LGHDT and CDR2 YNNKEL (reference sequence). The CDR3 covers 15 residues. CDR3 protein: CASSSTAGFNQPQHF. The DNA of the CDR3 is TGTGCCAGCAGCTCGACAGCCGGGTTCAATCAGCCCCAGCATTTT.